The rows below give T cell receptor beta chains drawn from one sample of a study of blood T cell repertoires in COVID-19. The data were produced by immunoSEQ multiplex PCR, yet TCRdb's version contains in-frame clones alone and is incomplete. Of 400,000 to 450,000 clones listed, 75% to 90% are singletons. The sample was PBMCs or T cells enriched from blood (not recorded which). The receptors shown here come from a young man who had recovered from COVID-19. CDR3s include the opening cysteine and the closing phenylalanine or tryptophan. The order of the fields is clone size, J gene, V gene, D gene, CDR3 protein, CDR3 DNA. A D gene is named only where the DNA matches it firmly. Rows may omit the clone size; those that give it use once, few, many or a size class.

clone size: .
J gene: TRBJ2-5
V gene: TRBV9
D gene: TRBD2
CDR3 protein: CASSPQGGLAETQYF
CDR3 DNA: TGTGCCAGCAGCCCTCAAGGAGGACTAGCAGAGACCCAGTACTTC

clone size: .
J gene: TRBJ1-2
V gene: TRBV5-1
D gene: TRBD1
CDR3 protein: CASSPDRGRDGYTF
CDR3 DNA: TGCGCCAGCAGCCCGGACAGGGGGCGGGATGGCTACACCTTC

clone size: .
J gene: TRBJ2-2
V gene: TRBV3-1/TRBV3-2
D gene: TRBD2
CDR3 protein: CASSHEGLARDTGELFF
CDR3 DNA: TGTGCCAGCAGCCACGAGGGACTAGCTAGAGACACCGGGGAGCTGTTTTTT

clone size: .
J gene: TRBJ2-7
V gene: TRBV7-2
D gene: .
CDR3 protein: CASSLADRREQYF
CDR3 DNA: TGTGCCAGCAGCTTAGCAGACAGGCGCGAGCAGTACTTC

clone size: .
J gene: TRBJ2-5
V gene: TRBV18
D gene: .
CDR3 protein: CASSPLAGEETQYF
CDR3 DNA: TGTGCCAGCTCACCCCTGGCCGGGGAAGAGACCCAGTACTTC

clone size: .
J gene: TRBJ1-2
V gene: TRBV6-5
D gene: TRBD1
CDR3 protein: CASKGQGGNYGYTF
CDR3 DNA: TGTGCCAGCAAGGGACAGGGGGGTAACTATGGCTACACCTTC

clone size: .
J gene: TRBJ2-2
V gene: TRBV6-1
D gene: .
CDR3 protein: CASSAAPGRSTGELFF
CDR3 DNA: TGTGCCAGCAGTGCGGCCCCGGGGAGGAGCACCGGGGAGCTGTTTTTT

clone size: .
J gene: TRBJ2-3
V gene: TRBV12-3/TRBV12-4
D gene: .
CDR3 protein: CASSIGSADTQYF
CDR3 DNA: TGTGCCAGCAGCATCGGGAGCGCAGATACGCAGTATTTT

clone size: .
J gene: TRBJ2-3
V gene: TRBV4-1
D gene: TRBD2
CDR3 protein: CASSLPPGLSTDTQYF
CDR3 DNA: TGCGCCAGCAGCCTCCCCCCGGGACTATCCACAGATACGCAGTATTTT

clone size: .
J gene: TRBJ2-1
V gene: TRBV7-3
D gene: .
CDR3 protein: CASSLFIYNEQFF
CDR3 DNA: TGTGCCAGCAGCTTGTTCATCTACAATGAGCAGTTCTTC

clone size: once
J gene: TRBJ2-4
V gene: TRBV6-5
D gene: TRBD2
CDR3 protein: CASSRLARTKNIQYF
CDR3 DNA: TGTGCCAGCAGTAGACTAGCGCGAACCAAAAACATTCAGTACTTC

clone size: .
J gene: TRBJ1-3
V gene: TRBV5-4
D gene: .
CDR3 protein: CASSLMGPLSGNTIYF
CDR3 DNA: TGTGCCAGCAGCTTGATGGGGCCACTGTCTGGAAACACCATATATTTT

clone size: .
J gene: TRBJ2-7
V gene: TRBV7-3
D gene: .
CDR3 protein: CASSPSRGYEQYF
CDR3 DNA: TGTGCCAGCAGCCCTTCTAGGGGGTACGAGCAGTACTTC

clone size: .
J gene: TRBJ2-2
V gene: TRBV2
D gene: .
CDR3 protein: CASGRLELFF
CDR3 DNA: TGTGCCAGCGGCAGGTTGGAGCTGTTTTTT

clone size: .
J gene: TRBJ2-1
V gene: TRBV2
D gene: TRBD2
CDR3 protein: CASSKREGRGGQFF
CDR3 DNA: TGTGCCAGCAGCAAGCGGGAGGGCCGAGGCGGGCAGTTCTTC

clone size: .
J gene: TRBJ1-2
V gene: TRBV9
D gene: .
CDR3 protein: CASSVDRIGGNYGYTF
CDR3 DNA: TGTGCCAGCAGCGTGGACCGCATAGGAGGTAACTATGGCTACACCTTC

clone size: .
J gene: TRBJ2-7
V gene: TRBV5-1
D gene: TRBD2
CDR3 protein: CASSLVAGRGREHEQYF
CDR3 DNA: TGCGCCAGCAGCTTGGTAGCGGGACGGGGAAGGGAGCACGAGCAGTACTTC

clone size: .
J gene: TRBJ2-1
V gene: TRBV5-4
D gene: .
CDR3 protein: CASSRAGNNEQFF
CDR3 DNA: TGTGCCAGCAGCCGAGCAGGGAACAATGAGCAGTTCTTC

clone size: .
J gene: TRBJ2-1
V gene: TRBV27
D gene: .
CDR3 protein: CASSSVQGFTNEQFF
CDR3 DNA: TGTGCCAGCAGTTCCGTACAGGGTTTTACGAATGAGCAGTTCTTC

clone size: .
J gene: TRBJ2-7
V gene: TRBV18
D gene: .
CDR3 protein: CASSPGQDRYEQYF
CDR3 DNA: TGTGCCAGCTCACCAGGGCAGGATCGCTACGAGCAGTACTTC

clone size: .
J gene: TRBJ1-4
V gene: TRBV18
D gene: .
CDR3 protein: CASSRENEKLFF
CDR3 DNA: TGTGCCAGCTCACGGGAGAATGAAAAACTGTTTTTT

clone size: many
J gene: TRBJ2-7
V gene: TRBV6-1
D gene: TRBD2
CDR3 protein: CASSDGGLAGRSYEQYF
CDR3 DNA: TGTGCCAGCAGTGATGGGGGACTAGCGGGACGTTCCTACGAGCAGTACTTC

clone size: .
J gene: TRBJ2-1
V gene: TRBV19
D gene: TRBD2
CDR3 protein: CASSPRRTSGSSNEQFF
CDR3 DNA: TGTGCCAGTAGTCCCAGAAGGACTAGCGGGAGTAGTAATGAGCAGTTCTTC

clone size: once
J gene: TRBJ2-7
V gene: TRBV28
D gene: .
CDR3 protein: CASSSPSGTPGEQYF
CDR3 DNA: TGTGCCAGCAGTTCACCCTCGGGGACTCCGGGCGAGCAGTACTTC

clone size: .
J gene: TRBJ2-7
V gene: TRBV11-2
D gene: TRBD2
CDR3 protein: CASSDPGGDEQYF
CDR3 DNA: TGTGCCAGCAGCGACCCCGGGGGGGACGAGCAGTACTTC

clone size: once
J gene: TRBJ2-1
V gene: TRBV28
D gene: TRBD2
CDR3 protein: CASKPPSGRALSGRNEQFF
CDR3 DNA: TGTGCCAGCAAACCCCCCAGCGGGAGGGCCCTCTCTGGTCGGAATGAGCAGTTCTTC

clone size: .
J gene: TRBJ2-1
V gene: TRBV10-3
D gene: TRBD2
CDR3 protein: CAISEGLAGTARNEQFF
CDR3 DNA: TGTGCCATCAGTGAGGGACTAGCGGGAACGGCGCGCAATGAGCAGTTCTTC

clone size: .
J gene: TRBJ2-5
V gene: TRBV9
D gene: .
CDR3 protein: CASSVAGAQETQYF
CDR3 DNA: TGTGCCAGCAGCGTAGCAGGGGCACAAGAGACCCAGTACTTC

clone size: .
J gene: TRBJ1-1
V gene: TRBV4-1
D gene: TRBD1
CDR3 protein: CASSQRQGYEAFF
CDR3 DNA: TGCGCCAGCAGCCAACGACAGGGTTATGAAGCTTTCTTT

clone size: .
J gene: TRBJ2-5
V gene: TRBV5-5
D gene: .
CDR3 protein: CASSLAWGEETQYF
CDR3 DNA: TGTGCCAGCAGCTTGGCCTGGGGAGAAGAGACCCAGTACTTC

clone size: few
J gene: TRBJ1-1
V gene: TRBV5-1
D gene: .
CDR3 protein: CASSLLQDTSEAFF
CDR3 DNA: TGCGCCAGCAGCTTGTTACAAGACACGTCTGAAGCTTTCTTT

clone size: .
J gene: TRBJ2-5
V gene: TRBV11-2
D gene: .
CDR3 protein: CASSFPQGGKQETQYF
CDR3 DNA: TGTGCCAGCAGCTTCCCGCAGGGCGGGAAACAAGAGACCCAGTACTTC

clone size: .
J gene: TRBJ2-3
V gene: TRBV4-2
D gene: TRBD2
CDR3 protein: CASSQDLSGSRATDTQYF
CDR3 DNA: TGTGCCAGCAGCCAAGACTTAAGCGGGAGCCGGGCCACAGATACGCAGTATTTT

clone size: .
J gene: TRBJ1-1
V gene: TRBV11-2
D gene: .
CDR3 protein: CASLVAGRAFF
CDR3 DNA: TGTGCCTCCCTTGTTGCAGGGCGAGCTTTCTTT

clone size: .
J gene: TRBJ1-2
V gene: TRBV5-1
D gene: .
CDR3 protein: CASSLGFDYGYTF
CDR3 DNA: TGCGCCAGCAGCTTGGGTTTCGACTATGGCTACACCTTC

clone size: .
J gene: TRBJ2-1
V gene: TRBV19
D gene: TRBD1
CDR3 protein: CASSIILGTGGYNEQFF
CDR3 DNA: TGTGCCAGTAGTATAATATTGGGGACAGGAGGTTACAATGAGCAGTTCTTC

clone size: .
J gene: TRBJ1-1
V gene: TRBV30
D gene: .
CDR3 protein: CAWTGTQGRDTEAFF
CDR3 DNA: TGTGCCTGGACCGGCACCCAGGGGAGGGACACTGAAGCTTTCTTT

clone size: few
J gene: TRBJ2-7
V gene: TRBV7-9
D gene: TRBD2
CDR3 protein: CASSFGLANEQYF
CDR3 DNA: TGTGCCAGCAGCTTCGGACTAGCGAACGAGCAGTACTTC

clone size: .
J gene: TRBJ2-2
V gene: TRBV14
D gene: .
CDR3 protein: CASSPGTQNTGELFF
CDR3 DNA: TGTGCCAGCAGTCCCGGGACTCAGAACACCGGGGAGCTGTTTTTT

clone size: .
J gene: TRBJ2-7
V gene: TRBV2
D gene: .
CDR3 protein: CASRPPRTIYEQYF
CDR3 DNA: TGTGCCAGCAGGCCCCCCCGGACAATCTACGAGCAGTACTTC

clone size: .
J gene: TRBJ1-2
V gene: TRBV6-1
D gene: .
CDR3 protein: CASSEQGIDIYGYTF
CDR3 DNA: TGTGCCAGCAGTGAACAGGGGATAGATATCTATGGCTACACCTTC

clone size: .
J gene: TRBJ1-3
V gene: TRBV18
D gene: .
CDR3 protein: CASSSNRDTHIF
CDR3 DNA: TGTGCCAGCTCATCTAACCGGGACACTCATATTTTT

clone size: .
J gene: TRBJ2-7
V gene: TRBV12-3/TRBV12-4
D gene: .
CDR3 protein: CASSHDLSYEQYF
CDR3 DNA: TGTGCCAGCAGTCATGACTTGTCCTACGAGCAGTACTTC

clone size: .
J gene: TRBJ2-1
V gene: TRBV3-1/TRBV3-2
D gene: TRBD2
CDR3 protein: CASSPAGTSGDNEQFF
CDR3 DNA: TGTGCCAGCAGCCCCGCCGGGACTAGCGGCGACAATGAGCAGTTCTTC

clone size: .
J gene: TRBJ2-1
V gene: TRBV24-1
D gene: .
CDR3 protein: CATQSGDILYNEQFF
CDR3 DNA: TGTGCCACCCAGAGCGGGGACATTTTATACAATGAGCAGTTCTTC

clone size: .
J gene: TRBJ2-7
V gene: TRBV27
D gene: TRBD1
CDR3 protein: CASSFDRGRYEQYF
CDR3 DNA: TGTGCCAGCAGTTTCGACAGGGGGCGTTACGAGCAGTACTTC

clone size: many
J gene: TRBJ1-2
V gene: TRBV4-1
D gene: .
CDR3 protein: CASSQGQIANYGYTF
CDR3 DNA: TGCGCCAGCAGCCAAGGACAAATCGCTAACTATGGCTACACCTTC

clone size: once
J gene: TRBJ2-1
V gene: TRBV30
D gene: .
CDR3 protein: CAWEPGSWYNEQFF
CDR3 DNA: TGTGCCTGGGAGCCAGGGTCTTGGTACAATGAGCAGTTCTTC

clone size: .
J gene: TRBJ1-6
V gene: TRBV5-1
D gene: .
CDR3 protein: CASSLVTDSPLHF
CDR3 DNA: TGCGCCAGCAGCTTGGTTACAGATTCACCCCTCCACTTT

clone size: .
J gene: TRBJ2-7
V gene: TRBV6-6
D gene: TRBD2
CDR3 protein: CASSPTSGNSYEQYF
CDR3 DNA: TGTGCCAGCAGTCCTACTAGCGGGAACTCCTACGAGCAGTACTTC

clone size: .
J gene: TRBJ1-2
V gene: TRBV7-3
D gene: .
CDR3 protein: CASSLGRGEGYTF
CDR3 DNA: TGTGCCAGCAGTCTAGGCCGGGGGGAAGGCTACACCTTC

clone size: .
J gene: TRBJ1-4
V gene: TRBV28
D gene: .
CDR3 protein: CASSLRDKLFF
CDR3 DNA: TGTGCCAGCAGTTTGCGGGACAAACTGTTTTTT